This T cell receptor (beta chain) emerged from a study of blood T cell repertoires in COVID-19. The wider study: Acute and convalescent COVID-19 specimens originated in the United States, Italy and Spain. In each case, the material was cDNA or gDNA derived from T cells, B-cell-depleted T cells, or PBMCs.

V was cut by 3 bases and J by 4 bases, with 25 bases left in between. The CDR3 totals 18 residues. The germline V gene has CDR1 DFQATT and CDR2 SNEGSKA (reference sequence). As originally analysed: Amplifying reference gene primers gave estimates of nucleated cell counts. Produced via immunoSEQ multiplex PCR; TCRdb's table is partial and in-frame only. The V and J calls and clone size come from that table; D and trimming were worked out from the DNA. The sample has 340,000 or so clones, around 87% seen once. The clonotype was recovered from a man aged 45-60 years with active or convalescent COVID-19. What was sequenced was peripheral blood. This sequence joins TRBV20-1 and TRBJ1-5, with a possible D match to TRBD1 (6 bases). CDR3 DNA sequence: TGCAGTGCTAGTGACATTATTACACGGACAGTGGGTAATCAGCCCCAGCATTTT. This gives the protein CSASDIITRTVGNQPQHF.